The 2 T cell receptor beta chains in this list originate from one sample, sequenced in a study of PD-1 blockade in classical Hodgkin lymphoma. Autologous stem cell transplantation was followed by relapse in every patient, and brentuximab vedotin exposure varied. Using immunoSEQ multiplex PCR, the repertoire was profiled, and TCRdb retains in-frame clones only, with some absent. The sample carries around 20,000 clones, 68% recorded once. Sequencing was performed on peripheral blood mononuclear cells (PBMCs), taken at baseline. Receptors originate from a human donor with classical Hodgkin lymphoma.

V is TRBV5-8 and J is TRBJ1-3; TRBD1 might be the D (5 bases). Germline CDR1 is SGHTS and CDR2 is YDEGEE. V dropped 0 bases and J dropped 0 bases, with 13 bases sitting between them. The CDR3 contains 17 residues. CDR3 amino acids: CASSLGARAPSGNTIYF. The DNA of the CDR3 is TGTGCCAGCAGCTTGGGGGCCAGGGCTCCCTCTGGAAACACCATATATTTT.

The table lists this clone with a count of one. The chain links TRBV6-5 to TRBJ1-1; perhaps TRBD1 as D (5 bases). The CDR3 spans 14 residues. V shed 2 bases and J shed 4 bases, with 11 bases lying between them. Germline assignment: CDR1 MNHEY and CDR2 SVGAGI. DNA for the CDR3: TGTGCCAGCAGTTACGGAGGGGTGCTCACTGAAGCTTTCTTT. As protein: CASSYGGVLTEAFF.